The text below deals with one T cell receptor (beta chain). The antigen this receptor binds is unknown. No quality values exist for individual bases; no much larger clone is one base distant. This record comes from a study of shared clonotypes between healthy human individuals (TCRdb year 2020). In terms of the full investigation: The cohort comprised a couple of women and a few men aged 18 to 49 years. Libraries were prepared and TCR repertoires were sequenced by different laboratories using diverse techniques, in order to increase sequencing depth and limit assay-specific biases. The study deeply sequenced blood TCR repertoires of about five healthy adults to estimate repertoire size and the extent of clonotype sharing between individuals. Between about 0.94 and 8.9 billion PBMCs per donor were obtained by leukapheresis. For each donor, CD4 naive and CD4 memory were each given three plates, CD8 naive was given two plates, and CD8 memory was given one plate. The research as a whole found: Sharing across several donors was observed for 5% to 6.5% of naive CD4, about 4% of naive CD8, over 2% of memory CD4, and about 0.4% of memory CD8 clonotypes. The genetic and exposure-history diversity represented was limited by the small number of donors. Only blood was sampled, and tissue TCR repertoires likely differ from those in blood. Higher generation probabilities were observed for clonotypes shared by all four sorted-subset donors than for non-shared clonotypes. Rarefaction of sorted-subset datasets indicated incomplete sequencing despite the large sequencing depth. Based on pairwise subsampling, the degree of clonotype sharing among donors was expected to be affected by sequencing depth. Larger estimated clonotype richness was generally found for naive subsets than for memory subsets.

The donors were healthy, HIV-negative adults who had no recently reported acute infections or vaccinations. All donors were Caucasian adults living in Nashville, Tennessee, USA. CD4+ T cells were enriched by magnetic negative selection; naive cells were then positively selected on CD45RA, and the negative fraction formed the memory subset. Blood was obtained by leukapheresis, after which PBMCs were separated by Ficoll-Histopaque density gradient centrifugation and cryopreserved in liquid nitrogen vapor phase. Analytical flow cytometry was used to check the purity and quantity of each magnetically sorted T cell population. Genomic DNA was isolated from each sorted fraction and quantified by UV absorbance on a Nanodrop 2000c. Using the deep immunoSEQ assay, multiplex PCR amplified TCR CDR3 regions from genomic DNA. Genomic DNA extracted from each cell subset was distributed evenly over all wells of several immunoSEQ 96-well plates, and each plate served as one replicate. For sorted subsets, each replicate PCR was loaded with approximately 200 ng genomic DNA, equivalent to about 30,000 T cell genomes. Purified libraries were measured with a Qubit 3.0 fluorometer, size-checked on a Bioanalyzer 2100, and measured again with the KAPA Library Quantification kit. A separate single-read 150-cycle Illumina NextSeq 550 flow cell was used to sequence each immunoSEQ 96-well plate. Per the source publication's procedure: Because the immunoSEQ output included only junctional sequences and no quality scores, the filtering could not be the same as the filtering used for full-length reads. To assign V/J genes and CDR3, sequences were annotated using PyIR, a Python wrapper for IgBLAST v1.9, with IMGT germline references. Any read was removed if the V/J assignment was weak (E-value above 1e-6), the CDR3 was missing, or the read contained stop codons, out-of-frame junctions, or ambiguous translated residues. A V3J clonotype was defined by an identical inferred V gene, J gene, and CDR3 amino acid sequence. Percentage overlap between repertoires was calculated by dividing the number of shared unique clonotypes by the size of the smaller repertoire. Repertoire richness was assessed with RTK rarefaction, the Chao1 estimator, and Recon v2.1 estimates of unobserved clonotypes. Generation probabilities for all TCRbeta clonotypes obtained by the gDNA method from four donors were computed using OLGA. TCRdb took this table from immuneACCESS and kept in-frame rearrangements with V and J called. Such tables lack part of the clones; where checked against another copy, unresolved V genes explain under half of the gap, and the rest is unexplained. The V and J calls and clone size are taken from that table; D and trimming were inferred from the DNA. Recorded for this sample are over a million clones; around 97% of them occurred a single time. The ten largest clones represent more than 0.9% of the sample.

Including cysteine and phenylalanine, the CDR3 has 16 amino acids. Here the CDR3 DNA is all that survives: 48 bases in frame from base 1. The germline V gene sets CDR1 to MDHEN and CDR2 to SYDVKM. Trimming at the junction amounts to 4 bases on V and 1 base on J, and the germline ends lie 17 bases apart. Sequences were obtained from naive CD4+ T cells sorted from blood. The cell subset or site label for this specimen denotes: CD45RA+ positively selected. The TCR originated in a man aged 30 to 39 in good health. Rearrangement joined TRBV28 to TRBJ2-7; the D gene is possibly TRBD1, with 6 bases matching. CDR3 protein: CASSWSYREPSYEQYF. DNA sequence: TGTGCCAGCAGTTGGTCGTACAGGGAACCGTCCTACGAGCAGTACTTC.